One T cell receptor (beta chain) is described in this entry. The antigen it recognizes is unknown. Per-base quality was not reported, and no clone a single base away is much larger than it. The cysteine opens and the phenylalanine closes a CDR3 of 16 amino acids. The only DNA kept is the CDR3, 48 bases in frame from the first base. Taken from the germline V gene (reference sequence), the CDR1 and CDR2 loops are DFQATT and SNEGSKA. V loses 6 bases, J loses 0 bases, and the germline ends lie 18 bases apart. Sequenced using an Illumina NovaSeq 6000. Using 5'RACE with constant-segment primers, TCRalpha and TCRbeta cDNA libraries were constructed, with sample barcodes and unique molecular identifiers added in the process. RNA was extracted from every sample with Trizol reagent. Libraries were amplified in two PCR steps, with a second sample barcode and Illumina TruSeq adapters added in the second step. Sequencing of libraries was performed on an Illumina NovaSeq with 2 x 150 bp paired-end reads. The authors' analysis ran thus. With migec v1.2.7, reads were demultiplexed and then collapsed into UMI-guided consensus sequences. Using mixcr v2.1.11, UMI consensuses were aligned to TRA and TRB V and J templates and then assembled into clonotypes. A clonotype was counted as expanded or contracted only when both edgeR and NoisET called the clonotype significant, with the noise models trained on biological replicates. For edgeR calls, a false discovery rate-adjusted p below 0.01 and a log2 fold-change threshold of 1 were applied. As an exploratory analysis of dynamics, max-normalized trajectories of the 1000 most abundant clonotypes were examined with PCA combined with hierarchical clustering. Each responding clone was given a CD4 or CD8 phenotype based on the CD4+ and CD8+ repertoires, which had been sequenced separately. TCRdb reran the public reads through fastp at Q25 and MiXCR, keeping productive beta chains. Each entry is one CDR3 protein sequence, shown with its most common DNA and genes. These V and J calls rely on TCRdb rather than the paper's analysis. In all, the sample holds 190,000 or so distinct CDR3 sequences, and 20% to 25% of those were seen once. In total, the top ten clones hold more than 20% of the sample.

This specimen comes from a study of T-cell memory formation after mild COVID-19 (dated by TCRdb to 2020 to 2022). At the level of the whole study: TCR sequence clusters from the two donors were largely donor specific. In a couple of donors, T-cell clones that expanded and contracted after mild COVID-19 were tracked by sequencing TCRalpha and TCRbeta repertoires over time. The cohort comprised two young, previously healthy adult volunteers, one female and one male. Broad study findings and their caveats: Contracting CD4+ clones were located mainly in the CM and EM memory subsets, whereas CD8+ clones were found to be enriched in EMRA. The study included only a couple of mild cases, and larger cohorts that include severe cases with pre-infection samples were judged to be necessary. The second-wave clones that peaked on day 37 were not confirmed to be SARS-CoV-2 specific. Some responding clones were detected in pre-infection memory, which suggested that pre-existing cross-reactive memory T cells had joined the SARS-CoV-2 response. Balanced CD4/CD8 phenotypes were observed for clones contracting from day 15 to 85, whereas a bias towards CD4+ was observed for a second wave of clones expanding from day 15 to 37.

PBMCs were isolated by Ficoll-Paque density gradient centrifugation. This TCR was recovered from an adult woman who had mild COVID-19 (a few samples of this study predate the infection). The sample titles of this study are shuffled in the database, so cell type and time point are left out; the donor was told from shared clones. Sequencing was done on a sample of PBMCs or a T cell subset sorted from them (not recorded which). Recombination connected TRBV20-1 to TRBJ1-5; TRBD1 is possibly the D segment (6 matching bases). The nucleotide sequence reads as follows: TGCAGTGCCCCGGGCCTCGACAGGTATAGCAATCAGCCCCAGCATTTT. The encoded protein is CSAPGLDRYSNQPQHF.